This T cell receptor beta chain was identified in a study of vaccination and CD4 T cells after COVID-19. The Oncomine TCR Beta short-read assay was applied to DNA of cultured CD4+ T cells. TCRdb re-derived calls from the PCR reads in MiXCR, one entry per CDR3 protein. The sample holds several thousand distinct CDR3 sequences; approximately 50% are singletons and the top ten take 20% to 25%. A remark on this clonotype: Antigen unknown.

V was pared by 6 bases and J by 9 bases, with 15 bases between. The CDR3 length is 14 residues. Germline CDR1 SEHNR, CDR2 FQNEAQ (reference sequence). Treatment indicated: roughly nine-day PBMC culture with coronavirus spike peptide pools or control peptides (ViraFEST assay). The source material was CD4+ T cells from blood, cultured in vitro. This TCR was recovered from a human donor who had recovered from COVID-19. The rearrangement links TRBV7-9 to TRBJ1-6; D possibly corresponds to TRBD1 (6 bases). The CDR3 region has the DNA TGTGCCAGCAGTCAACAGGGCAGGAGTTCACCCCTCCACTTT. The encoded protein is CASSQQGRSSPLHF.